This T cell receptor beta chain was recorded in a study of blood T cell repertoires in COVID-19. Study-wide context: Italy, Spain and the United States were the sources of the convalescent and acute COVID-19 samples. T cells, B-cell-depleted T cells, or PBMCs provided the cDNA or gDNA that served as material.

Authors' analysis steps: Reference gene primer amplification yielded estimated nucleated cell counts. Sequenced by immunoSEQ multiplex PCR; TCRdb stores in-frame clones only, minus some. The V and J calls and clone size come from that table; D and trimming were worked out from the DNA. The repertoire consists of fewer than 200,000 clones, with about 90% occurring once and the leading ten covering roughly 21%. The specimen sequenced was peripheral blood. This sequence was found in a man aged 55 to 70 with active or convalescent COVID-19.

The chain's CDR3 is CASSIGGSGGPYEQYF. CDR3 DNA sequence: TGTGCCAGTAGTATAGGTGGTAGCGGGGGACCTTACGAGCAGTACTTC. The V gene is TRBV19, the J gene TRBJ2-7; 9 bases are shared with TRBD2. CDR3 length equals 16 residues. Germline CDR1 is LNHDA and CDR2 is SQIVND (reference sequence). The V segment lost 1 base and the J segment 4 bases; nucleotides outside the gene matches: 8.